These 21 T cell receptor beta chains share one sample of origin, sequenced in a study of blood T cell repertoires in COVID-19. Profiled with immunoSEQ multiplex PCR; TCRdb holds only in-frame clones, not every one. The repertoire holds fewer than 350,000 clones, nearly 90% seen once, with roughly 1.6% in the top ten. Sequencing input: PBMCs or T cells enriched from blood (not recorded which). The receptors stem from a woman aged 18-29 years with acute COVID-19.

CDR3 bases: TGTGCCAGCAGCTTTGCGACAGGGGGCCGCGAAAAACTGTTTTTT. The encoded protein is CASSFATGGREKLFF. The chain has TRBV5-8 and TRBJ1-4, with 10 bases that match TRBD1. Germline values: CDR1 SGHTS, CDR2 YDEGEE. V was pared by 2 bases and J by 8 bases, with 6 bases of the junction left unmatched. This CDR3 region has 15 residues.

The V gene is TRBV24-1, the J gene TRBJ1-5; a weak D match, TRBD1 (6 bases). V shed 7 bases and J shed 3 bases, with 12 bases lying between them. Germline lookup yields CDR1 KGHDR and CDR2 SFDVKD. The length of the CDR3 is 14 residues. The CDR3 spells CATRAGAPNQPQHF. The CDR3 nucleotides are TGTGCCACCAGGGCAGGGGCACCCAATCAGCCCCAGCATTTT.

This sequence joins TRBV30 and TRBJ1-6, with D hard to call. This CDR3 region has 13 residues. Trimming took off 0 bases at V and 9 bases at J, with 9 bases between the two ends. Germline values: CDR1 GTSNPN, CDR2 SVGIG (reference sequence). In DNA, the CDR3 is TGTGCCTGGAGTGTTCCGGGGAGTTCACCCCTCCACTTT. This sequence encodes CAWSVPGSSPLHF. The full variable domain, rest sourced from reference TRBV30 and TRBJ1-6, is SQTIHQWPATLVQPVGSPLSLECTVEGTSNPNLYWYRQAAGRGLQLLFYSVGIGQISSEVPQNLSASRPQDRQFILSSKKLLLSDSGFYLCAWSVPGSSPLHFGNGTRLTVT.

The J gene is TRBJ1-4, the V gene TRBV29-1; 9 nucleotides line up with TRBD1. Germline loops: CDR1 SQVTM, CDR2 ANQGSEA. J lost 8 bases, V lost 7 bases, and 8 bases had no gene match. The CDR3 totals 13 residues. CDR3 DNA: TGCAGCGATCCACAGGGGGCCTCCGAAAAACTGTTTTTT. Translation gives CSDPQGASEKLFF.

The CDR3 region has the DNA TGTGCCAGCAGTTCCTTCCTATCAGACAGGGGTGCCCCAGATACGCAGTATTTT. Translated, it gives CASSSFLSDRGAPDTQYF. This chain connects TRBV27 to TRBJ2-3, with 8 bases aligning to TRBD1. The germline V gene encodes CDR1 MNHEY and CDR2 SMNVEV (reference sequence). The CDR3 contains 18 residues. Trimming removed 4 bases from V and 4 bases from J; junction bases left unmatched: 16.

This chain uses TRBV11-2 with TRBJ1-2; D uncertain. The CDR3 extends over 15 amino acids. CDR1 and CDR2 (germline): SGHAT, FQNNGV. Trimming shortened V by 0 bases and J by 3 bases, and 11 bases separated the two germline ends. The CDR3 nucleotides are TGTGCCAGCAGCTTAGATACGTTCACTCACTATGGCTACACCTTC. It specifies CASSLDTFTHYGYTF.

The V and J genes are TRBV28 and TRBJ2-3; D is uncertain. The CDR3 sequence is 19 residues long. Germline V gene sequence: CDR1 MDHEN, CDR2 SYDVKM. V lost 6 bases to trimming and J lost 2 bases, with 27 bases between them. The CDR3 DNA follows: TGTGCCAGCAGCTCTATACTCCTTCGCCGGCAGGAAAACACAGATACGCAGTATTTT. Protein: CASSSILLRRQENTDTQYF.

On this clone: The sample carries other DNA sequences with the same CDR3. The chain joins TRBV2 to TRBJ2-7, with TRBD2 identical over 8 bases. J was trimmed by 5 bases and V by 4 bases; bases with no gene match: 10. The CDR3 has 15 amino acids. Per germline, CDR1 SNHLY and CDR2 FYNNEI. The CDR3 DNA reads as TGTGCCAGCAGTGCCGGGCTAGCGGGTGTTCACGAGCAGTACTTC. This codes for CASSAGLAGVHEQYF.

The CDR3 protein is CASSAGQGGEKLFF. CDR3 nucleotides: TGTGCCAGCTCAGCCGGACAGGGAGGCGAAAAACTGTTTTTT. This chain joins TRBV18 and TRBJ1-4, with TRBD1 matching 8 bases. Germline V gene lookup returns CDR1 KGHSH and CDR2 LQKENI. Unmatched junction bases numbered 7, after V lost 5 bases and J lost 8 bases. CDR3 length: 14 amino acids.

The V call is TRBV21-1, the J call TRBJ2-3; the table gives TRBD2 as D, unverified against the DNA. TRBV21-1 is listed as a pseudogene. The CDR3 is 17 residues long. CDR3 coding DNA: TGTGCCAGCAGCAAATGTTCGGGGAGCGGTAGCGTGGATACGCAGTATTTT. This encodes CASSKCSGSGSVDTQYF.

The chain carries TRBV11-2 and TRBJ2-7; weak D call: TRBD2 (6 bases). The CDR3 loop spans 14 amino acids. V was shortened by 4 bases and J by 2 bases, with 12 bases between the two germline ends. Germline V gene sequence: CDR1 SGHAT, CDR2 FQNNGV. The CDR3 coding sequence is TGTGCCAGCAGCTCACTAGCTGCAGCCTACGAGCAGTACTTC. Translating it yields CASSSLAAAYEQYF.

J is TRBJ1-6 and V is TRBV4-3; 7 bases match TRBD1. In germline, CDR1 is LGHNA, CDR2 YSLEER. CDR3 length: 17 residues. The J segment lost 5 bases and the V segment lost 1 base, leaving 8 bases of the junction unmatched. The CDR3 reads CASSQAPTGTDNSPLHF. CDR3 bases: TGCGCCAGCAGCCAAGCCCCGACCGGGACAGATAATTCACCCCTCCACTTT.

The chain is built from TRBV30 and TRBJ2-7, with a tentative D call TRBD2 (5 bases). Germline V CDR1 and CDR2: GTSNPN, SVGIG (reference sequence). The CDR3 is 14 residues long. The V end was cut by 1 base, the J end by 1 base, with 11 bases between. CDR3 DNA: TGTGCCTGGAGTGAAACTAGTCGGTCCTACGAGCAGTACTTC. The encoded protein is CAWSETSRSYEQYF.

This clone appeared once. The chain employs TRBV6-6 and TRBJ2-7; 8 nucleotides agree with TRBD1. J lost 0 bases, V lost 2 bases, and 6 bases had no gene match. This CDR3 contains 16 residues. CDR1 is MNHNY, CDR2 SVGAGI, per germline (reference sequence). The CDR3 sequence is CASSYNGQGNSYEQYF. CDR3 coding DNA: TGTGCCAGCAGTTACAATGGACAGGGCAACTCCTACGAGCAGTACTTC.

This chain uses TRBV11-2 with TRBJ2-7; TRBD1 is a possible D gene (6 bases). Trimming took 4 bases from V and 0 from J, leaving 10 bases between them. In germline, CDR1 is SGHAT, CDR2 FQNNGV. CDR3 length: 14 amino acids. The CDR3 DNA reads TGTGCCAGCAGCTCCGACAGGAGCTCCTACGAGCAGTACTTC. Amino acid sequence: CASSSDRSSYEQYF.

This chain links TRBV4-2 with TRBJ2-3, with 10 bases lining up with TRBD2. Germline CDR1 LGHNA, CDR2 YNFKEQ. Trimming at V came to 3 bases and at J to 6 bases, leaving 3 bases not matched to a gene. The CDR3 extends over 14 amino acids. CDR3 residues: CASSQASGSDTQYF. The CDR3, as DNA: TGTGCCAGCAGCCAGGCTAGCGGGAGCGATACGCAGTATTTT.

V usage is TRBV11-2 and J usage is TRBJ2-7, with D possibly TRBD1 on 6 matching bases. Deletions cut 0 bases from V and 13 bases from J, with 16 bases between. Germline values: CDR1 SGHAT, CDR2 FQNNGV. This CDR3 is 13 amino acids long. CDR3 region: CASSLDTARGRYF. CDR3 DNA: TGTGCCAGCAGCTTAGATACGGCCAGGGGACGATACTTC.

The chain combines TRBV7-8 with TRBJ1-6; D is ambiguous. The germline CDR1 and CDR2 sequences are SGHVS and FQNEAQ. V was shortened by 1 base and J by 0 bases, with 16 bases between the two germline ends. The CDR3 has 19 residues. CDR3 loop: CASSLEALAESSYNSPLHF. The CDR3, as DNA: TGTGCCAGCAGCTTAGAGGCCTTGGCGGAGAGCTCCTATAATTCACCCCTCCACTTT.

The chain is built from TRBV7-2 and TRBJ1-4; D is unclear. Trimming left V 6 bases short and J 3 bases short, with 14 bases between. The CDR3 is made up of 15 amino acids. Germline CDR1 SGHTA, CDR2 FQGNSA. Here the CDR3 DNA reads TGTGCCAGCAGGCCGACAAGTGGGTCTAATGAAAAACTGTTTTTT. Encoded protein: CASRPTSGSNEKLFF.

The chain couples TRBV6-2 or TRBV6-3 to TRBJ2-3; 10 bases are shared with TRBD1. The CDR3 consists of 16 residues. Germline V lookup: CDR1 MNHEY, CDR2 SVGEGT. Trimming took 3 bases from V and 3 from J; bases not matched to a gene: 6. CDR3 nucleotide sequence: TGTGCCAGCAGTTATTTTCGGGACAGGGGAACAGATACGCAGTATTTT. Encoded protein: CASSYFRDRGTDTQYF.

The chain is built from TRBV14 and TRBJ2-3, with 7 bases that match TRBD1. Trimming at V came to 8 bases and at J to 10 bases, leaving 15 bases not matched to a gene. The CDR3 is made up of 14 amino acids. CDR1 and CDR2 (germline): SGHDN, FVKESK. The CDR3 is CASRDSGVGRSQYF. CDR3 DNA sequence: TGTGCCAGCCGGGACAGCGGTGTAGGGCGATCGCAGTATTTT.